This TCR beta chain was sequenced for a study of T cells after yellow fever vaccination. In the study overall: Fractions low in cell number were prepared with SMART-Seq v4 Ultra Low Input. Findings of the study overall: Few clonotypes appeared in both CD4 and CD8 compartments. The secondary response showed a weaker magnitude and a faster peak, day 5 versus 15.

This clonotype was seen ten or more times. The antigen is not known. Trimming took 1 base from V and 6 from J, leaving 6 bases between them. The germline gives CDR1 SGHDT, CDR2 YYEEEE. The CDR3 is 12 amino acids. TCR cDNA was made by 5'RACE template switching, adding a universal primer site and UMIs. Each CDR3 protein gets one entry after TCRdb re-called the 5' RACE reads with MiXCR. The top ten hold about a third of the sample, which has about 74,000 distinct CDR3 sequences, more than 5.5% seen once. The TCR comes from a man aged 18 to 35 who received the YFV17D yellow fever vaccine. The sample was CD8+ T cells sorted from PBMCs, taken roughly 5 days after the first yellow fever vaccination. V gene TRBV5-6 combines with J gene TRBJ2-3; D uncertain. CDR3: CASSLWWDTQYF. CDR3 in DNA: TGTGCCAGCAGCTTGTGGTGGGATACGCAGTATTTT. Complete variable domain (other parts from reference TRBV5-6 and TRBJ2-3): DAGVTQSPTHLIKTRGQQVTLRCSPKSGHDTVSWYQQALGQGPQFIFQYYEEEERQRGNFPDRFSGHQFPNYSSELNVNALLLGDSALYLCASSLWWDTQYFGPGTRLTVL.